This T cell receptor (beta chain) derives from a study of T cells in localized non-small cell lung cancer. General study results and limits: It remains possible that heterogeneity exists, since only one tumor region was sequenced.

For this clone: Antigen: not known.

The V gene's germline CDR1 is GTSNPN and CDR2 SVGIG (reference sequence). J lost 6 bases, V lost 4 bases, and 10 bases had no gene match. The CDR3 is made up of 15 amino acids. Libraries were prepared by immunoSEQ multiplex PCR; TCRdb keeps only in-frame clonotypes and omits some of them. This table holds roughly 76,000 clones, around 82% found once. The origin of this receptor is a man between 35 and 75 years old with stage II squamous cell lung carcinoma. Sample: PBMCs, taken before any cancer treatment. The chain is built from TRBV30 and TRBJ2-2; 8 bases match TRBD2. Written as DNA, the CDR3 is TGTGCCTGGACCTTCCTTGGACTAGCCGCCGGGGAGCTGTTTTTT. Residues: CAWTFLGLAAGELFF.